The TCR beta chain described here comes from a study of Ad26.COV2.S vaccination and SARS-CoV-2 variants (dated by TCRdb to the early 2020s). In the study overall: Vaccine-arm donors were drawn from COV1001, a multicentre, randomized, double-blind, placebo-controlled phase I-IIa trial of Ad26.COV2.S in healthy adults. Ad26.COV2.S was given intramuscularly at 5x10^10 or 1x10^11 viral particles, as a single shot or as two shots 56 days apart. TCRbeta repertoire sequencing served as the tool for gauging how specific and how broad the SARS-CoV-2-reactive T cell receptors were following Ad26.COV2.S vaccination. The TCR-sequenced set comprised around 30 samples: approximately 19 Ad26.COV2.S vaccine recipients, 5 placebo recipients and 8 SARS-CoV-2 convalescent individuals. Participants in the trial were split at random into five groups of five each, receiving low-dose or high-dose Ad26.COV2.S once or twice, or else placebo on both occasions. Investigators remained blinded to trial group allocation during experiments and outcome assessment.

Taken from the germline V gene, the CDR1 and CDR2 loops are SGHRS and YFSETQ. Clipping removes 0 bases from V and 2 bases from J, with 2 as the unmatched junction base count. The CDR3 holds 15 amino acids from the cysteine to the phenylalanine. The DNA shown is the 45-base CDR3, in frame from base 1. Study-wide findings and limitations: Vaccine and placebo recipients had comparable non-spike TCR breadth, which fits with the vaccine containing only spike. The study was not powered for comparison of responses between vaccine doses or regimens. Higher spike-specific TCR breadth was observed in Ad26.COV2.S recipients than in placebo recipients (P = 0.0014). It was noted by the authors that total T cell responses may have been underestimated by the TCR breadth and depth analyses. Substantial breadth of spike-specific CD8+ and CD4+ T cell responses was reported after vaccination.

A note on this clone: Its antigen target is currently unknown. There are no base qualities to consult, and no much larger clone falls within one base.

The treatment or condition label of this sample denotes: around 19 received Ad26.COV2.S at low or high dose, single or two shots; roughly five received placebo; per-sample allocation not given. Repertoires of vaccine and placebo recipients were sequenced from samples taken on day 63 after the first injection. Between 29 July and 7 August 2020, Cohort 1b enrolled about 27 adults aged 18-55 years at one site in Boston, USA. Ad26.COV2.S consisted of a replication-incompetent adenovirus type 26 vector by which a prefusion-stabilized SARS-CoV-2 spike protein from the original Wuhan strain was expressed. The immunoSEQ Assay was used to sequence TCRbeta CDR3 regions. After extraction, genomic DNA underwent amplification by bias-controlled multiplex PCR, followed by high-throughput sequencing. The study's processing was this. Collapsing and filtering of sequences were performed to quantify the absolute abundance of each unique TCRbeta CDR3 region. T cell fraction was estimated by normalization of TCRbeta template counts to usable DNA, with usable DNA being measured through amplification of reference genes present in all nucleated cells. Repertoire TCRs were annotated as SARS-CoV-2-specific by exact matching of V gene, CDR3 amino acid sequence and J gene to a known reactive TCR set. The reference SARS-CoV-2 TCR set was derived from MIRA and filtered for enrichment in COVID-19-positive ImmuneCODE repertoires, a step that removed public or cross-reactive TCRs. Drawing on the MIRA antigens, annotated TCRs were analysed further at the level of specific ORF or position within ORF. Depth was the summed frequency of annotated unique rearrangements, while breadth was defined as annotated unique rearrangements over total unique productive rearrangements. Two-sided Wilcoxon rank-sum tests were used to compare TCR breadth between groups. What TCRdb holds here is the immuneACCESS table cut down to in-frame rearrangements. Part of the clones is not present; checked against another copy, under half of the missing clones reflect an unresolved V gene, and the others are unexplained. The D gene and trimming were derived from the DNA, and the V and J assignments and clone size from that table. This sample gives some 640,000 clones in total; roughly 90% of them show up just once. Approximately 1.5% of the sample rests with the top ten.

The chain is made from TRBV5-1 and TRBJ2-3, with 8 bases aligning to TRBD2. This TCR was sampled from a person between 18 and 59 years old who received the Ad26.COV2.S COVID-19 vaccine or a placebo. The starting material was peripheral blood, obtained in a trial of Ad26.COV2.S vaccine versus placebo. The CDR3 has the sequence CASSLGTSITDTQYF. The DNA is TGCGCCAGCAGCTTGGGGACTAGCATCACAGATACGCAGTATTTT.